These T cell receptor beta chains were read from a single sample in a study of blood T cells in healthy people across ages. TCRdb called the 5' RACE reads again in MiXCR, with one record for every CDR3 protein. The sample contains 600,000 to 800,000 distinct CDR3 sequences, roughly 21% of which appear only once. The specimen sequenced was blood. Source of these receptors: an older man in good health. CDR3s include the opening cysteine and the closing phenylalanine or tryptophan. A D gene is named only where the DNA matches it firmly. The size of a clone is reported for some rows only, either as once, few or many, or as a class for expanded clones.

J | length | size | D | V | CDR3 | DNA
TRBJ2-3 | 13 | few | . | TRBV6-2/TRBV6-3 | CASRTLVTDTQYF | TGTGCCAGCAGGACTCTCGTCACAGATACGCAGTATTTT
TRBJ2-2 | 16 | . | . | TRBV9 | CASSPQSPGHTGELFF | TGTGCCAGCAGCCCCCAGAGTCCAGGGCACACCGGGGAGCTGTTTTTT
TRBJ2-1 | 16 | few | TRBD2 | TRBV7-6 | CASSLVAAGKHNEQFF | TGTGCCAGCAGCTTAGTAGCAGCGGGAAAACACAATGAGCAGTTCTTC
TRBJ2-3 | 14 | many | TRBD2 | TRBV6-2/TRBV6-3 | CASRDSGSTDTQYF | TGTGCCAGCAGGGATAGCGGGAGCACAGATACGCAGTATTTT
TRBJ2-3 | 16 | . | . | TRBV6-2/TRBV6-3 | CASSYGPGSGTDTQYF | TGTGCCAGCAGTTACGGGCCCGGGTCGGGCACAGATACGCAGTATTTT
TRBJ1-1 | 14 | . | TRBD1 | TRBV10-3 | CAIRVRTGGTEAFF | TGTGCCATCAGGGTAAGGACAGGGGGCACTGAAGCTTTCTTT
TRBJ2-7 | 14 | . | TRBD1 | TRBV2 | CASSPTGVSDEQYF | TGTGCCAGCAGCCCGACAGGGGTATCCGACGAGCAGTACTTC
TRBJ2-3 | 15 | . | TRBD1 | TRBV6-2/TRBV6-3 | CASRMDRGSVDTQYF | TGTGCCAGCCGTATGGACAGGGGAAGCGTAGATACGCAGTATTTT
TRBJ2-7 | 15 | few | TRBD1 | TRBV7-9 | CASSPETGGYYEQYF | TGTGCCAGCAGCCCTGAGACAGGGGGGTACTACGAGCAGTACTTC
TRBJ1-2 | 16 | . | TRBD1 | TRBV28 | CASSQPGTGGGYGHTF | TGTGCCAGCAGTCAACCCGGGACAGGGGGCGGTTATGGCCACACCTTC
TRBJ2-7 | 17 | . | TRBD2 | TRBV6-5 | CASSSVRLAGGHYEQYF | TGTGCCAGCAGTTCGGTACGATTAGCGGGAGGCCACTACGAGCAGTACTTC
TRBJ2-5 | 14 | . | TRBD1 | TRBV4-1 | CASSQTGFGETQYF | TGCGCCAGCAGCCAGACAGGGTTTGGAGAGACCCAGTACTTC
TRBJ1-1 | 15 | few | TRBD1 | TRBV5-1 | CASSLGDRDHTEAFF | TGCGCCAGCAGCTTGGGGGACAGGGACCACACTGAAGCTTTCTTT
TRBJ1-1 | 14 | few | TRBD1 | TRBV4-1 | CASSKQGWDTEAFF | TGCGCCAGCAGCAAACAGGGGTGGGACACTGAAGCTTTCTTT
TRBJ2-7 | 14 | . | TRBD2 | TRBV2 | CASSGGLAGVLQYF | TGTGCCAGCAGTGGGGGACTAGCGGGAGTGTTGCAGTACTTC
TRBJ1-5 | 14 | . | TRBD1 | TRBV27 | CASNTGGGNQPQHF | TGTGCCAGCAACACAGGGGGTGGCAATCAGCCCCAGCATTTT
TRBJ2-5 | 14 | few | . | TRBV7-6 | CASSADQPPETQYF | TGTGCCAGCAGCGCCGACCAACCCCCTGAGACCCAGTACTTC
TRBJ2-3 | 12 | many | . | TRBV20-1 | CSARTSTDTQYF | TGCAGTGCTAGAACTAGCACAGATACGCAGTATTTT
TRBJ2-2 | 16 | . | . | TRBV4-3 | CASSQDSAQLTGELFF | TGCGCCAGCAGCCAAGATTCAGCACAGCTCACCGGGGAGCTGTTTTTT
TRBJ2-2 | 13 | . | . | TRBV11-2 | CASSPGLTLALFF | TGTGCCAGCAGCCCTGGACTTACTCTTGCTCTGTTTTTT